The next 27 T cell receptor beta chains were all read from a single sample in a study of blood T cell repertoires in COVID-19. Generated by immunoSEQ multiplex PCR, the TCRdb table keeps only in-frame clones and is missing some. This sample carries 140,000 or so clones, roughly 88% of them seen once, and the ten largest clones take roughly 10%. The sample comprised peripheral blood. These receptors all come from a man in his sixties with active or convalescent COVID-19.

The chain is built from TRBV30 and TRBJ1-5; 11 nucleotides match TRBD1. Germline CDR1 and CDR2: GTSNPN and SVGIG (reference sequence). This CDR3 is built from 13 residues. With V trimmed by 4 bases and J by 5 bases, 1 base remained unmatched. The CDR3 DNA is TGTGCCTGGACGGGACAGGGGGATCAGCCCCAGCATTTT. Translating gives CAWTGQGDQPQHF.

This clone was counted a few times. This chain connects TRBV11-3 to TRBJ1-1; TRBD1 agrees at 7 bases. The junction had 2 bases not matched to a gene; V was cut back by 3 bases and J by 1 base. This CDR3 is 14 amino acids long. Looked up from germline, CDR1 is SGHNT and CDR2 is YENEEA. CDR3 sequence reads: CASSFRQGNTEAFF. The CDR3 DNA follows: TGTGCCAGCAGCTTTAGACAGGGGAACACTGAAGCTTTCTTT.

The genes are TRBV6-5 and TRBJ1-1; the D gene is possibly TRBD1 (6 bases). Between the trimmed V and J ends, which lost 6 bases and 1 base, there was a span of 15 bases. Germline CDR1 and CDR2: MNHEY and SVGAGI. The CDR3 has 15 amino acids. In DNA form, the CDR3 reads TGTGCCAGCAGAACACAGGGCAGACGGAACACTGAAGCTTTCTTT. Translation: CASRTQGRRNTEAFF.

The V call is TRBV5-3, the J call TRBJ1-2, with 9 nucleotides matching TRBD1. TRBV5-3 is classed as an ORF, of uncertain function. The CDR3 has 19 amino acids. V was pared by 4 bases and J by 3 bases, with 19 bases of the junction left unmatched. The CDR3 protein is CARSAGWDRDFAVYYGYTF. In DNA, the CDR3 is TGTGCCAGAAGCGCTGGCTGGGACAGGGACTTTGCTGTGTACTATGGCTACACCTTC.

V gene TRBV18 combines with J gene TRBJ2-7, with a weak D call TRBD1 (6 bases). Germline V gene sequence: CDR1 KGHSH, CDR2 LQKENI. Trimming left V 5 bases short and J 0 bases short, with 23 bases between. CDR3 length equals 18 residues. The CDR3 is CASSAAAGVGTHSYEQYF. The CDR3 DNA follows: TGTGCCAGCTCAGCAGCGGCAGGGGTAGGGACGCACTCCTACGAGCAGTACTTC.

The chain couples TRBV30 to TRBJ2-2; TRBD1 aligns across 9 bases. The germline V gene encodes CDR1 GTSNPN and CDR2 SVGIG (reference sequence). After removal of 5 bases from V and 4 bases from J, the junction contained 5 bases not matched to a gene. There are 14 residues in the CDR3. CDR3 bases: TGTGCCTGGGATTTACAGGGGGCCACCGGGGAGCTGTTTTTT. This sequence encodes CAWDLQGATGELFF. The complete variable domain, with remaining parts taken from reference TRBV30 and TRBJ2-2, reads SQTIHQWPATLVQPVGSPLSLECTVEGTSNPNLYWYRQAAGRGLQLLFYSVGIGQISSEVPQNLSASRPQDRQFILSSKKLLLSDSGFYLCAWDLQGATGELFFGEGSRLTVL.

V gene TRBV24-1 combines with J gene TRBJ2-1, with TRBD2 identical over 13 bases. This CDR3 is 15 amino acids long. The V gene end was trimmed by 7 bases and the J gene end by 6 bases; junction bases not matched to a gene: 5. CDR1 and CDR2 from the germline V gene are KGHDR and SFDVKD. Here the CDR3 DNA reads TGTGCCACCAGACCTACTAGCGGGAGGGCCAATGAGCAGTTCTTC. It is translated as CATRPTSGRANEQFF.

This chain joins TRBV6-4 and TRBJ2-4, with D tentatively TRBD2 (6 bases). The CDR3 length is 13 residues. Trimming pared 0 bases from V and 8 bases from J, leaving 8 bases between. Germline V gives CDR1 MRHNA, CDR2 SNTAGT. This CDR3 is CASSDSWGDIQYF. CDR3 sequence (DNA): TGTGCCAGCAGTGACTCGTGGGGGGACATTCAGTACTTC.

The V call is TRBV12-5, the J call TRBJ2-1; no firm D call. The length of the CDR3 is 17 residues. The V and J ends lost 2 bases and 0 bases respectively, with 14 bases between them. Looked up from germline, CDR1 is LGHNT and CDR2 is FRNRAP. The CDR3, as DNA: TGTGCTAGTGGTTTGTACCCTACTCCGAGCTCCTACAATGAGCAGTTCTTC. Encoded protein: CASGLYPTPSSYNEQFF. Filled out from reference TRBV12-5 and TRBJ2-1, the complete variable domain reads DARVTQTPRHKVTEMGQEVTMRCQPILGHNTVFWYRQTMMQGLELLAYFRNRAPLDDSGMPKDRFSAEMPDATLATLKIQPSEPRDSAVYFCASGLYPTPSSYNEQFFGPGTRLTVL.

The genes are TRBV28 and TRBJ2-3; TRBD2 is a possible D gene (6 bases). CDR3 length: 15 residues. In germline, CDR1 is MDHEN, CDR2 SYDVKM. Trimming removed 6 bases from V and 2 bases from J, with 15 bases in between. CDR3 coding DNA: TGTGCCAGCAGGAAGGGACTTGGGGACACAGATACGCAGTATTTT. Translation gives CASRKGLGDTDTQYF.

The chain recombines TRBV29-1 with TRBJ2-7; 10 bases agree with TRBD1. The CDR3 spans 16 residues. V was clipped by 1 base and J by 3 bases; unmatched bases: 9. CDR1 is SQVTM and CDR2 is ANQGSEA in the germline V gene. CDR3 sequence reads: CSVEVSRQGAFYEQYF. Here the CDR3 DNA reads TGCAGCGTTGAAGTTTCTAGACAGGGGGCTTTCTACGAGCAGTACTTC.

V and J are TRBV19 and TRBJ1-2; no firm D call. Germline CDR1 and CDR2: LNHDA and SQIVND (reference sequence). Trimming took 3 bases from V and 2 from J, leaving 7 bases between them. The CDR3 is 13 amino acids. The chain's CDR3 is CASSMQENYGYTF. The CDR3 DNA is TGTGCCAGTAGTATGCAGGAAAACTATGGCTACACCTTC.

The rearrangement uses TRBV28 and TRBJ1-2, with TRBD1 matching 11 bases. Germline CDR1 MDHEN, CDR2 SYDVKM. V lost 5 bases to trimming and J lost 2 bases; unmatched junction nucleotides: 4. The CDR3 runs 15 residues. As DNA, the CDR3 is TGTGCCAGCAGTCCAGGGACAGGGGGGAACTATGGCTACACCTTC. This codes for CASSPGTGGNYGYTF.

The gene calls are TRBV9 and TRBJ2-1; perhaps TRBD1 as D (6 bases). CDR3 length: 15 amino acids. CDR1 and CDR2 from the germline V gene are SGDLS and YYNGEE. Trimming cost V 0 bases and J 4 bases, with 11 bases left between them. The CDR3 reads CASSVGQGMYNEQFF. The CDR3 nucleotides read TGTGCCAGCAGCGTAGGGCAGGGGATGTACAATGAGCAGTTCTTC.

The chain uses TRBV15 and TRBJ1-1; tentatively, D is TRBD1 (6 bases). V lost 6 bases and J lost 8, with 13 bases in between. The CDR3 consists of 12 residues. Germline CDR1 reads LNHNV; CDR2 reads YYDKDF (reference sequence). Here the CDR3 DNA reads TGTGCCACCAGAGATGGGGGCGGCGAAGCTTTCTTT. The encoded protein is CATRDGGGEAFF. The full variable domain, completed using reference TRBV15 and TRBJ1-1, is DAMVIQNPRYQVTQFGKPVTLSCSQTLNHNVMYWYQQKSSQAPKLLFHYYDKDFNNEADTPDNFQSRRPNTSFCFLDIRSPGLGDTAMYLCATRDGGGEAFFGQGTRLTVV.

The rearrangement uses TRBV10-3 and TRBJ1-2, with 7 bases matching TRBD1. The V gene end was trimmed by 4 bases and the J gene end by 4 bases; junction bases not matched to a gene: 3. There are 13 residues in the CDR3. The germline V gene has CDR1 ENHRY and CDR2 SYGVKD. CDR3 in DNA: TGTGCCATCAGTGGTCGACAGGGCTATGGCTACACCTTC. Its translation is CAISGRQGYGYTF.

V and J are TRBV7-2 and TRBJ1-3; no definite D call. V was shortened by 3 bases and J by 8 bases, with 11 bases between the two germline ends. The CDR3 runs 13 residues. Germline CDR1 SGHTA, CDR2 FQGNSA. This chain's CDR3 is CASSFRYGDTIYF. In nucleotides, the CDR3 is TGTGCCAGCAGCTTTCGATACGGGGACACCATATATTTT. Supplemented by reference TRBV7-2 and TRBJ1-3, the full variable domain reads GAGVSQSPSNKVTEKGKDVELRCDPISGHTALYWYRQSLGQGLEFLIYFQGNSAPDKSGLPSDRFSAERTGGSVSTLTIQRTQQEDSAVYLCASSFRYGDTIYFGEGSWLTVV.

The V gene is TRBV9, the J gene TRBJ1-1; 9 nucleotides line up with TRBD1. The CDR3 loop spans 13 amino acids. With 5 bases clipped from V and 3 bases from J, the junction kept 2 bases outside the gene matches. Per germline, CDR1 SGDLS and CDR2 YYNGEE. In nucleotides, the CDR3 is TGTGCCAGCAGGGGGGACAGGGACACTGAAGCTTTCTTT. Translated, it gives CASRGDRDTEAFF. The variable domain in full, completed from reference TRBV9 and TRBJ1-1, reads DSGVTQTPKHLITATGQRVTLRCSPRSGDLSVYWYQQSLDQGLQFLIQYYNGEERAKGNILERFSAQQFPDLHSELNLSSLELGDSALYFCASRGDRDTEAFFGQGTRLTVV.

This chain connects TRBV4-3 to TRBJ2-3; no firm D call. Looked up from germline, CDR1 is LGHNA and CDR2 is YSLEER. The CDR3 is 13 amino acids. Trimming removed 0 bases from V and 4 bases from J, with 5 bases in between. The CDR3 DNA sequence: TGCGCCAGCAGCCAAGAACTCGCAGATACGCAGTATTTT. It is translated as CASSQELADTQYF.

The V gene is TRBV6-5, the J gene TRBJ2-2, with TRBD1 matching 7 bases. J was trimmed by 4 bases and V by 8 bases; bases with no gene match: 4. Germline V lookup: CDR1 MNHEY, CDR2 SVGAGI. This CDR3 has 13 amino acids. The CDR3 reads CASGRGSTGELFF. CDR3 nucleotide sequence: TGTGCCAGCGGCAGGGGGAGCACCGGGGAGCTGTTTTTT.

The CDR3 region is CASSTGTASNEQFF. CDR3 DNA sequence: TGTGCCAGCTCAACCGGGACAGCCTCCAATGAGCAGTTCTTC. V gene TRBV18 combines with J gene TRBJ2-1, with 7 bases identical to TRBD1. From germline, CDR1 is KGHSH and CDR2 LQKENI. This CDR3 contains 14 residues. V shed 5 bases, J shed 6 bases, and the junction held 7 bases outside the gene matches.

This clone showed up just a few times. CDR3 loop: CASSYLASGGNRELFF. CDR3 DNA sequence: TGTGCCAGCAGTTATCTGGCTAGCGGGGGCAACCGGGAGCTGTTTTTT. This chain uses TRBV6-2 or TRBV6-3 with TRBJ2-2; 10 bases fit TRBD2. Germline values: CDR1 MNHEY, CDR2 SVGEGT. The CDR3 covers 16 residues. J lost 9 bases, V lost 3 bases, and 10 bases had no gene match.

This sequence joins TRBV6-2 or TRBV6-3 and TRBJ1-1; 10 bases fit TRBD1. Germline V CDR1 and CDR2: MNHEY, SVGEGT. The V segment lost 0 bases and the J segment 11 bases; nucleotides outside the gene matches: 15. This CDR3 is 17 amino acids long. CDR3 sequence (DNA): TGTGCCAGCAGTTACTCGAGGCTCGGGACAGGGGCCCTTGGGGCTTTCTTT. Translation gives CASSYSRLGTGALGAFF.

The chain recombines TRBV2 with TRBJ1-1, with no clear D. The germline V gene encodes CDR1 SNHLY and CDR2 FYNNEI. The CDR3 spans 16 residues. The V end was cut by 3 bases, the J end by 0 bases, with 14 bases between. CDR3 protein: CASSDRRNRLNTEAFF. As DNA, the CDR3 is TGTGCCAGCAGTGATAGAAGGAACAGACTGAACACTGAAGCTTTCTTT.

This clone has only a few counts. The chain uses TRBV10-3 and TRBJ2-7; the D is unclear. The V and J ends lost 4 bases and 0 bases respectively, with 13 bases between them. The CDR3 runs to 15 residues. CDR1 ENHRY and CDR2 SYGVKD come from the germline V gene. CDR3 residues: CAISVFVEDSYEQYF. The CDR3 DNA follows: TGTGCCATCAGTGTGTTTGTCGAGGACTCCTACGAGCAGTACTTC.

The CDR3 here is CASSLEGTGGGNTIYF. The CDR3 region has the DNA TGCGCCAGCAGCTTGGAAGGGACAGGGGGCGGAAACACCATATATTTT. The chain combines TRBV5-1 with TRBJ1-3, with 12 bases that match TRBD1. CDR3 length: 16 residues. Germline V gives CDR1 SGHRS, CDR2 YFSETQ. J was trimmed by 4 bases and V by 0 bases; bases with no gene match: 2.

The chain recombines TRBV6-5 with TRBJ1-1; the match to TRBD1 covers 9 bases. The length of the CDR3 is 15 residues. Losses at the gene ends were 2 bases for V and 1 base for J; bases not matched to a gene: 2. Germline values: CDR1 MNHEY, CDR2 SVGAGI. This CDR3 is CASSYPQGANTEAFF. CDR3 nucleotide sequence: TGTGCCAGCAGTTACCCACAGGGGGCGAACACTGAAGCTTTCTTT.